These 17 T cell receptor beta chains originate from one sample sequenced in a study of neurological immune-mediated disorders. TCRdb fed the 5' RACE reads into MiXCR, producing one record per CDR3 protein. Altogether approximately 65,000 distinct CDR3 sequences are present, about 5% being singletons, with the ten largest covering around 6%. Sequencing was performed on PBMCs. These receptors came from a human donor with multiple sclerosis. The donor label of this sample is uncertain.

This clonotype was counted at least ten times. This chain links TRBV6-6 with TRBJ1-4; 8 bases match TRBD1. CDR3 length: 14 amino acids. V gave up 7 bases and J gave up 6 bases; unmatched junction bases: 7. Germline CDR1 reads MNHNY; CDR2 reads SVGAGI (reference sequence). DNA for the CDR3: TGTGCCAGCACTCGGACAGGGTTGGATGAAAAACTGTTTTTT. Its translation: CASTRTGLDEKLFF.

This clonotype was counted ten times or more. The gene calls are TRBV4-2 and TRBJ1-5; D unresolved. Germline V gives CDR1 LGHNA, CDR2 YNFKEQ. Trimming shortened V by 0 bases and J by 5 bases, and 11 bases separated the two germline ends. The length of the CDR3 is 15 residues. CDR3 residues: CASSQEVTNHQPQHF. CDR3 sequence (DNA): TGTGCCAGCAGCCAAGAAGTAACAAACCATCAGCCCCAGCATTTT.

This clonotype was found many times. The chain joins TRBV7-6 to TRBJ1-2; D is perhaps TRBD1 (5 bases). V lost 5 bases and J 3 bases, leaving 7 bases between the germline ends. This CDR3 has 12 residues. Germline lookup yields CDR1 SGHVS and CDR2 FNYEAQ. For the CDR3, the DNA is TGTGCCAGCAGCCAGACAGACTATGGCTACACCTTC. This encodes CASSQTDYGYTF.

This clonotype was seen ten or more times. The V call is TRBV5-1, the J call TRBJ2-2; D call uncertain. The CDR3 extends over 14 amino acids. V gave up 7 bases and J gave up 0 bases, with 10 bases separating them. Germline CDR1 and CDR2: SGHRS and YFSETQ. The CDR3 nucleotides read TGCGCCAGCGCCGAGACGGCGAACACCGGGGAGCTGTTTTTT. Its protein product is CASAETANTGELFF.

This clonotype was observed many times. The rearrangement links TRBV20-1 to TRBJ2-5; the D gene is possibly TRBD2 (5 bases). V shed 5 bases and J shed 3 bases, with 10 bases lying between them. The CDR3 has 12 residues. Germline CDR1 and CDR2: DFQATT and SNEGSKA (reference sequence). The CDR3 DNA reads TGCAGTGCTCAAACTAGGGAAGAGACCCAGTACTTC. Encoded protein: CSAQTREETQYF.

This clonotype was counted many times. V gene TRBV3-1 combines with J gene TRBJ1-2; 7 positions match TRBD1. The germline CDR1 and CDR2 sequences are LGHDT and YNNKEL (reference sequence). The CDR3 is 15 residues long. Trimming took 0 bases from V and 8 from J; bases not matched to a gene: 9. CDR3 protein: CASSQELTGAGGYTF. The CDR3 DNA follows: TGTGCCAGCAGCCAAGAACTTACAGGGGCTGGCGGCTACACCTTC.

The table lists this clonotype with many counts. This rearrangement joins TRBV5-1 to TRBJ1-1; D ambiguous. CDR3 size: 13 residues. Germline lookup yields CDR1 SGHRS and CDR2 YFSETQ. V was clipped by 0 bases and J by 1 base, with 4 bases between them. The CDR3 protein is CASSLDPNTEAFF. The CDR3 coding sequence is TGCGCCAGCAGCTTGGACCCGAACACTGAAGCTTTCTTT.

The table lists this clonotype with many counts. The chain employs TRBV20-1 and TRBJ1-2; the match to TRBD1 covers 11 bases. The CDR3 covers 16 residues. V trimming: 5 bases; J trimming: 8 bases; junction bases outside the gene matches: 16. Per the germline V gene, CDR1 is DFQATT and CDR2 is SNEGSKA (reference sequence). CDR3 sequence (DNA): TGCAGTGCTGATTCTACCGGGACAGGGGGGAAAGGAGGCTACACCTTC. The encoded protein is CSADSTGTGGKGGYTF.

This clonotype was observed a handful of times. V gene TRBV5-1 combines with J gene TRBJ2-1; 9 bases are shared with TRBD1. This CDR3 spans 15 amino acids. After removal of 4 bases from V and 6 bases from J, the junction contained 8 bases not matched to a gene. CDR1 is SGHRS and CDR2 is YFSETQ in the germline V gene. CDR3 residues: CASSPWDRVSNEQFF. The CDR3 DNA is TGCGCCAGCAGCCCCTGGGACAGGGTTAGCAATGAGCAGTTCTTC.

This clonotype was detected ten times or more. This rearrangement joins TRBV29-1 to TRBJ2-1; D is possibly TRBD2 (5 bases). The CDR3 has 14 amino acids. From germline, CDR1 is SQVTM and CDR2 ANQGSEA. V shed 7 bases and J shed 7 bases, with 20 bases lying between them. As DNA, the CDR3 is TGCAGCGGCCGGGCGCGGGCATCGGGGAATGAGCAGTTCTTC. Protein product: CSGRARASGNEQFF.

This clonotype was seen repeatedly, ten times or more. The genes are TRBV5-1 and TRBJ2-5; D tentatively fits TRBD1 or TRBD2 (5 bases each). The V gene lost 4 bases and the J gene lost 1 base, with 11 bases spanning the gap. CDR1 is SGHRS and CDR2 is YFSETQ in the germline V gene. This CDR3 region has 14 residues. CDR3: CASSPEGIQETQYF. The CDR3 DNA follows: TGCGCCAGCAGCCCCGAGGGGATCCAAGAGACCCAGTACTTC.

This clonotype showed up many times. CDR3 in DNA: TGTGCTAGTGCTCCAGAACCAGATACGCAGTATTTT. Its translation is CASAPEPDTQYF. The genes are TRBV12-5 and TRBJ2-3; D uncertain. From germline, CDR1 is LGHNT and CDR2 FRNRAP. V dropped 7 bases and J dropped 4 bases, with 9 bases sitting between them. There are 12 residues in the CDR3.

This clonotype came up many times. The chain joins TRBV5-1 to TRBJ1-4; D is unclear. The germline V gene encodes CDR1 SGHRS and CDR2 YFSETQ. V lost 3 bases, J lost 2 bases, and 8 bases lay in between. CDR3 length: 14 amino acids. The CDR3 DNA follows: TGCGCCAGCAGCTCCCGTGGGACTAATGAAAAACTGTTTTTT. Translation: CASSSRGTNEKLFF.

This clonotype was recorded many times. The chain has TRBV20-1 and TRBJ2-7, with TRBD1 matching over 7 bases. Germline V gene sequence: CDR1 DFQATT, CDR2 SNEGSKA (reference sequence). After removal of 5 bases from V and 4 bases from J, the junction contained 5 bases not matched to a gene. The CDR3 length is 12 residues. Here the CDR3 reads CSALRQGYEQYF. Here the CDR3 DNA reads TGCAGTGCTTTGCGACAGGGATACGAGCAGTACTTC.

This clonotype occurred many times. The chain has TRBV20-1 and TRBJ2-7; perhaps TRBD2 as D (6 bases). Trimming removed 4 bases at V and 0 bases at J, with 16 bases between. The germline gives CDR1 DFQATT, CDR2 SNEGSKA (reference sequence). The CDR3 has 15 amino acids. The CDR3 DNA reads TGCAGTGCTATCACAGCGGGCTCCCCCTCCTACGAGCAGTACTTC. Amino acid sequence: CSAITAGSPSYEQYF.

This clonotype was recorded many times. The chain employs TRBV20-1 and TRBJ2-7; D unclear. V lost 8 bases, J lost 3 bases, and 11 bases lay in between. This CDR3 region has 11 residues. In germline, CDR1 is DFQATT, CDR2 SNEGSKA (reference sequence). CDR3 sequence reads: CSPTLNYEQYF. As DNA, the CDR3 is TGCAGTCCAACTCTGAACTACGAGCAGTACTTC.

At least ten counts were recorded for this clonotype. The chain employs TRBV20-1 and TRBJ2-2, with TRBD1 as a possible D gene (7 bases). The germline CDR1 and CDR2 sequences are DFQATT and SNEGSKA (reference sequence). V was clipped by 2 bases and J by 3 bases, with 16 bases between them. The CDR3 totals 16 residues. The CDR3 loop is CSARLPTGTHTGELFF. The CDR3 DNA sequence: TGCAGTGCTAGATTACCGACAGGGACTCACACCGGGGAGCTGTTTTTT.